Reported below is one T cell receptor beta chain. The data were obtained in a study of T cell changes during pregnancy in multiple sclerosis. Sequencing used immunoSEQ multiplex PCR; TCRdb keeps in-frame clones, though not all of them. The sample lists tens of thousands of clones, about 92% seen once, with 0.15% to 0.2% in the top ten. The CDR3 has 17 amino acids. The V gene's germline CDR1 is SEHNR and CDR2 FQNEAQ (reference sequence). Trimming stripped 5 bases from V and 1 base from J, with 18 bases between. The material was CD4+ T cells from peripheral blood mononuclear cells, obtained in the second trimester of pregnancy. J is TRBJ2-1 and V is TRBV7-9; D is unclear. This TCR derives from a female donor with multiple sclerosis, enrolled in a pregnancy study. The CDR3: CASSQGALAKSYNEQFF. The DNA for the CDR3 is TGTGCCAGCAGCCAAGGAGCGTTGGCGAAATCCTACAATGAGCAGTTCTTC.